These T cell receptor beta chains were read from a single sample in a study of radiotherapy plus CTLA-4 blockade in lung cancer. The repertoire was sequenced with immunoSEQ multiplex PCR; TCRdb's copy has only in-frame clones and lacks some. The top ten clones hold approximately 22% of a sample with 81,000 or so clones, roughly 79% of them seen once. The sample here was peripheral blood, taken from a patient treated with radiotherapy plus ipilimumab. The receptors derive from a human donor with non-small cell lung cancer whose response to radiotherapy plus ipilimumab could not be evaluated. Some clones in this sample may be carry-over from other donors' samples. CDR3s include the opening cysteine and the closing phenylalanine or tryptophan. The order of the fields is D gene, clone size, J gene, V gene, CDR3 protein, CDR3 DNA. A D gene is named only where the DNA matches it firmly. Some rows have no size entry. The others give once, few or many, or a class for an expanded clone.

d_call: TRBD1; clone_size: -; j_call: TRBJ1-2; v_call: TRBV6-6; cdr3_aa: CASRPPGQGRYTF; cdr3_nt: TGTGCCAGCAGACCTCCGGGACAGGGACGCTACACCTTC
d_call: -; clone_size: -; j_call: TRBJ1-1; v_call: TRBV4-2; cdr3_aa: CASSQVSRDGSTEAFF; cdr3_nt: TGTGCCAGCAGCCAAGTCAGTAGGGACGGGAGCACTGAAGCTTTCTTT
d_call: -; clone_size: -; j_call: TRBJ2-1; v_call: TRBV10-1; cdr3_aa: CASSLTGYNEQFF; cdr3_nt: TGCGCCAGCAGCCTCACGGGGTACAATGAGCAGTTCTTC
d_call: -; clone_size: -; j_call: TRBJ1-2; v_call: TRBV25-1; cdr3_aa: CASSYSGTIYGYTF; cdr3_nt: TGTGCCAGCAGTTACTCCGGGACAATCTATGGCTACACCTTC
d_call: TRBD1; clone_size: -; j_call: TRBJ1-2; v_call: TRBV15; cdr3_aa: CATSIDRGLSYGYTF; cdr3_nt: TGTGCCACCAGCATAGACAGGGGGCTTAGCTATGGCTACACCTTC
d_call: TRBD2; clone_size: -; j_call: TRBJ2-1; v_call: TRBV6-1; cdr3_aa: CASSEPAGGRNEQFF; cdr3_nt: TGTGCCAGCAGTGAACCCGCGGGGGGCCGGAATGAGCAGTTCTTC
d_call: -; clone_size: -; j_call: TRBJ2-5; v_call: TRBV4-1; cdr3_aa: CASSQARTVQETQYF; cdr3_nt: TGCGCCAGCAGCCAAGCCCGGACAGTTCAAGAGACCCAGTACTTC
d_call: TRBD1; clone_size: -; j_call: TRBJ2-7; v_call: TRBV9; cdr3_aa: CASSQYPGQVYVQYF; cdr3_nt: TGTGCCAGCAGCCAATACCCGGGACAGGTGTATGTGCAGTACTTC
d_call: TRBD1; clone_size: once; j_call: TRBJ1-6; v_call: TRBV5-4; cdr3_aa: CASSLGQGASYNSPLHF; cdr3_nt: TGTGCCAGCAGCCTCGGACAGGGGGCCTCCTATAATTCACCCCTCCACTTT
d_call: -; clone_size: -; j_call: TRBJ2-1; v_call: TRBV5-1; cdr3_aa: CASSLRTAYNEQFF; cdr3_nt: TGCGCCAGCAGCTTACGGACAGCTTACAATGAGCAGTTCTTC
d_call: TRBD1; clone_size: -; j_call: TRBJ2-3; v_call: TRBV19; cdr3_aa: CASSPRRDRGTDTQYF; cdr3_nt: TGTGCCAGTAGCCCTCGTCGCGACAGGGGAACAGATACGCAGTATTTT
d_call: -; clone_size: -; j_call: TRBJ2-5; v_call: TRBV2; cdr3_aa: CASSERGETQYF; cdr3_nt: TGTGCCAGCAGTGAAAGGGGAGAGACCCAGTACTTC
d_call: -; clone_size: -; j_call: TRBJ2-1; v_call: TRBV5-1; cdr3_aa: CASSFGQSYNEQFF; cdr3_nt: TGCGCCAGCAGTTTCGGACAGTCCTACAATGAGCAGTTCTTC
d_call: TRBD1; clone_size: -; j_call: TRBJ1-2; v_call: TRBV5-6; cdr3_aa: CASSTITGVHGYTF; cdr3_nt: TGTGCCAGCAGCACCATTACAGGGGTTCACGGCTACACCTTC
d_call: TRBD1; clone_size: -; j_call: TRBJ2-1; v_call: TRBV2; cdr3_aa: CASTGWDRGLSEQFF; cdr3_nt: TGTGCCAGCACAGGGTGGGACAGGGGGCTCAGTGAGCAGTTCTTC
d_call: -; clone_size: once; j_call: TRBJ2-2; v_call: TRBV30; cdr3_aa: CAWSVLQVDGELFF; cdr3_nt: TGTGCCTGGAGTGTACTACAGGTGGACGGGGAGCTGTTTTTT
d_call: TRBD1; clone_size: -; j_call: TRBJ2-5; v_call: TRBV18; cdr3_aa: CASSPGQGAGETQYF; cdr3_nt: TGTGCCAGCTCACCAGGACAGGGGGCAGGAGAGACCCAGTACTTC
d_call: TRBD2; clone_size: -; j_call: TRBJ2-5; v_call: TRBV13; cdr3_aa: CASSLLLAGGHMQETQYF; cdr3_nt: TGTGCCAGCAGCTTATTACTAGCGGGGGGCCACATGCAAGAGACCCAGTACTTC
d_call: TRBD1; clone_size: few; j_call: TRBJ1-6; v_call: TRBV28; cdr3_aa: CASSLLGSGGRNSPLHF; cdr3_nt: TGTGCCAGCAGTTTATTAGGGTCAGGGGGCCGAAATTCCCCCCTCCACTTT
d_call: -; clone_size: -; j_call: TRBJ1-2; v_call: TRBV2; cdr3_aa: CASVGSGYTF; cdr3_nt: TGTGCCAGCGTTGGCTCTGGCTACACCTTC
d_call: TRBD2; clone_size: -; j_call: TRBJ2-3; v_call: TRBV7-9; cdr3_aa: CASSARTSPLTDTQYF; cdr3_nt: TGTGCCAGCAGCGCACGGACTAGCCCATTGACAGATACGCAGTATTTT
d_call: TRBD1; clone_size: few; j_call: TRBJ1-6; v_call: TRBV4-2; cdr3_aa: CASSQSVRGVNSPLHF; cdr3_nt: TGTGCCAGCAGCCAGAGTGTCAGGGGGGTTAATTCACCCCTCCACTTT
d_call: -; clone_size: -; j_call: TRBJ1-1; v_call: TRBV25-1; cdr3_aa: CASSESWGGGTEAFF; cdr3_nt: TGTGCCAGCAGTGAGTCTTGGGGAGGGGGTACTGAAGCTTTCTTT
d_call: TRBD1; clone_size: once; j_call: TRBJ1-5; v_call: TRBV6-6; cdr3_aa: CASSYSQGFGNQPQHF; cdr3_nt: TGTGCCAGCAGTTATTCACAGGGGTTTGGCAATCAGCCCCAGCATTTT
d_call: TRBD1; clone_size: -; j_call: TRBJ1-6; v_call: TRBV9; cdr3_aa: CASSGGQGISPLHF; cdr3_nt: TGTGCCAGCAGCGGGGGACAGGGGATCTCCCCCCTCCACTTT
d_call: TRBD2; clone_size: -; j_call: TRBJ2-7; v_call: TRBV5-1; cdr3_aa: CASSPGGPAGGRGEQYF; cdr3_nt: TGCGCCAGCAGCCCTGGGGGCCCCGCGGGGGGGCGAGGTGAGCAGTACTTC
d_call: -; clone_size: -; j_call: TRBJ1-5; v_call: TRBV5-6; cdr3_aa: CASSLGLSQPQHF; cdr3_nt: TGTGCCAGCAGCTTGGGGTTGAGTCAGCCCCAGCATTTT
d_call: -; clone_size: -; j_call: TRBJ2-3; v_call: TRBV11-2; cdr3_aa: CASSSAGTDTQYF; cdr3_nt: TGTGCCAGCAGCTCAGCCGGGACAGATACGCAGTATTTT
d_call: -; clone_size: -; j_call: TRBJ1-5; v_call: TRBV6-5; cdr3_aa: CASSYNTYQPQHF; cdr3_nt: TGTGCCAGCAGTTACAACACCTATCAGCCCCAGCATTTT
d_call: -; clone_size: -; j_call: TRBJ1-1; v_call: TRBV2; cdr3_aa: CATSRDMNTEAFF; cdr3_nt: TGTGCCACGTCACGGGATATGAACACTGAAGCTTTCTTT
d_call: -; clone_size: -; j_call: TRBJ1-6; v_call: TRBV28; cdr3_aa: CASSYGLNNSPLHF; cdr3_nt: TGTGCCAGCAGTTATGGACTGAATAATTCACCCCTCCACTTT
d_call: -; clone_size: -; j_call: TRBJ2-1; v_call: TRBV19; cdr3_aa: CASSIGGGGLTYNEQFF; cdr3_nt: TGTGCCAGTAGTATAGGAGGGGGGGGATTAACCTACAATGAGCAGTTCTTC
d_call: TRBD1; clone_size: once; j_call: TRBJ2-3; v_call: TRBV5-4; cdr3_aa: CASIPDRGRDTQYF; cdr3_nt: TGTGCCAGCATCCCGGACAGGGGCCGAGATACGCAGTATTTT
d_call: TRBD1; clone_size: -; j_call: TRBJ2-2; v_call: TRBV18; cdr3_aa: CASSPRGTGVTGELFF; cdr3_nt: TGTGCCAGCTCACCACGCGGGACAGGGGTCACCGGGGAGCTGTTTTTT
d_call: -; clone_size: -; j_call: TRBJ1-2; v_call: TRBV7-9; cdr3_aa: CASSSAGQERGFYGYTF; cdr3_nt: TGTGCCAGCAGCTCGGCTGGGCAGGAACGCGGGTTCTATGGCTACACCTTC
d_call: -; clone_size: -; j_call: TRBJ1-3; v_call: TRBV5-4; cdr3_aa: CASSPEDSGNTIYF; cdr3_nt: TGTGCCAGCAGCCCGGAGGACTCTGGAAACACCATATATTTT
d_call: -; clone_size: -; j_call: TRBJ1-6; v_call: TRBV11-2; cdr3_aa: CASSLYGQGQGSPLHF; cdr3_nt: TGTGCCAGCAGCTTATACGGGCAGGGGCAAGGGTCACCCCTCCACTTT
d_call: -; clone_size: -; j_call: TRBJ2-3; v_call: TRBV5-6; cdr3_aa: CASSFQGSKDTQYF; cdr3_nt: TGTGCCAGCAGCTTCCAGGGAAGTAAGGATACGCAGTATTTT
d_call: TRBD1; clone_size: -; j_call: TRBJ1-2; v_call: TRBV5-1; cdr3_aa: CASSLVGTGEYGYTF; cdr3_nt: TGCGCCAGCAGCTTGGTAGGGACAGGGGAATATGGCTACACCTTC
d_call: -; clone_size: -; j_call: TRBJ1-1; v_call: TRBV7-6; cdr3_aa: CASSLRGGGGNTEAFF; cdr3_nt: TGTGCCAGCAGCTTGCGGGGGGGAGGGGGGAACACTGAAGCTTTCTTT
d_call: TRBD2; clone_size: -; j_call: TRBJ2-7; v_call: TRBV5-1; cdr3_aa: CASSPSTSGVHEQYF; cdr3_nt: TGCGCCAGCAGCCCATCCACTAGCGGGGTACACGAGCAGTACTTC